The T cell receptor beta chain under discussion was sequenced for a study of cytomegalovirus exposure and HLA in healthy donors. Those who donated were healthy bone marrow donors. The PCR made use of 60 Vbeta and 13 Jbeta primers. Repertoires were generated with immunoSEQ multiplex PCR, while TCRdb's copy carries only in-frame clones and drops some. The repertoire holds 160,000 or so clones, with 78% as singletons. The CDR3 runs to 15 residues. Trimming stripped 2 bases from V and 7 bases from J, with 16 bases between. The germline V gene encodes CDR1 SGHDT and CDR2 YYEEEE. The chain employs TRBV5-6 and TRBJ2-1, with a possible D match to TRBD2 (5 bases). The receptor was derived from a middle-aged woman in good health and CMV-seronegative. Sequencing was done on a sample of PBMCs. CDR3 in DNA: TGTGCCAGCAGCTTTGCGCTGGGAGCGACGAATGAGCAGTTCTTC. It is translated as CASSFALGATNEQFF.